These 12 T cell receptor beta chains were all obtained from the same sample, sequenced in a study of shared clonotypes between healthy human individuals. TCRdb keeps only in-frame clones here, not all; method: immunoSEQ multiplex PCR. The sample lists some 2,400,000 clones; roughly 95% were seen once. The sample was naive CD4+ T cells sorted from blood. This sample's subset: CD45RA+ positively selected. Source of these receptors: a man aged 18 to 29 in good health.

This chain uses TRBV7-3 with TRBJ2-7; tentative D call: TRBD1 (6 bases). Germline CDR1 reads SGHTA; CDR2 reads FQGTGA. V lost 8 bases and J lost 2, with 19 bases in between. The CDR3 loop spans 15 amino acids. CDR3 nucleotides: TGTGCCAGCTCTCAAACGTCGGCAGGGGCCTACGAGCAGTACTTC. This translates into CASSQTSAGAYEQYF.

DNA for the CDR3: TGTGCCAGCAGTTCCCACTCGACAGGGGACACTGAAGCTTTCTTT. Translation gives CASSSHSTGDTEAFF. V usage is TRBV6-6 and J usage is TRBJ1-1, with TRBD1 matching 8 bases. The V gene's germline CDR1 is MNHNY and CDR2 SVGAGI (reference sequence). The CDR3 covers 15 residues. V was clipped by 4 bases and J by 3 bases; unmatched bases: 7.

The genes are TRBV4-3 and TRBJ1-4, with a tentative D call TRBD1 (5 bases). This CDR3 spans 14 amino acids. Germline V lookup: CDR1 LGHNA, CDR2 YSLEER. Trimming stripped 3 bases from V and 7 bases from J, with 12 bases between. CDR3 amino acids: CASSHPGGGEKLFF. CDR3 in DNA: TGCGCCAGCAGCCACCCGGGGGGGGGTGAAAAACTGTTTTTT.

The chain uses TRBV19 and TRBJ2-7; 8 bases align to TRBD1. Germline lookup yields CDR1 LNHDA and CDR2 SQIVND (reference sequence). Losses at the gene ends were 5 bases for V and 6 bases for J; bases not matched to a gene: 9. The length of the CDR3 is 14 residues. CDR3 in amino acids: CASSLGQGVGEQYF. CDR3 nucleotide sequence: TGTGCCAGTAGTCTAGGACAGGGTGTTGGCGAGCAGTACTTC.

The chain combines TRBV18 with TRBJ1-6; weak D call: TRBD1 (5 bases). Between the trimmed V and J ends, which lost 3 bases and 4 bases, there was a span of 10 bases. There are 15 residues in the CDR3. CDR1 and CDR2 (germline): KGHSH, LQKENI. The CDR3 protein is CASSPLQGYNSPLHF. CDR3 in DNA: TGTGCCAGCTCACCCCTCCAGGGATATAATTCACCCCTCCACTTT.

The chain combines TRBV11-3 with TRBJ1-1, with D unclear. V lost 0 bases and J lost 8, with 10 bases in between. CDR1 is SGHNT, CDR2 YENEEA, per germline. The CDR3 covers 13 residues. CDR3 sequence: CASSLEGGKEAFF. DNA of the CDR3: TGTGCCAGCAGCTTAGAGGGTGGGAAAGAAGCTTTCTTT.

This clone was counted once. V is TRBV30 and J is TRBJ1-1, with 7 bases matching TRBD1. The CDR3 totals 14 residues. Germline trimming cut 2 bases from V and 11 bases from J; bases unmatched to any gene: 14. Germline loops: CDR1 GTSNPN, CDR2 SVGIG (reference sequence). CDR3 sequence (DNA): TGTGCCTGGAGTAAGGGGGCGAACCTACTGAATGCTTTCTTT. It encodes CAWSKGANLLNAFF.

The chain links TRBV7-2 to TRBJ1-2, with 7 bases fitting TRBD1. This CDR3 region has 14 residues. The ends lost 4 bases at V and 1 base at J; junction bases unmatched: 3. Germline CDR1 SGHTA, CDR2 FQGNSA. CDR3 nucleotides: TGTGCCAGCAGCTCTGACAGGGTTAACTATGGCTACACCTTC. Protein product: CASSSDRVNYGYTF. Based on the CDR3 plus reference TRBV7-2 and TRBJ1-2, the full variable domain is GAGVSQSPSNKVTEKGKDVELRCDPISGHTALYWYRQSLGQGLEFLIYFQGNSAPDKSGLPSDRFSAERTGGSVSTLTIQRTQQEDSAVYLCASSSDRVNYGYTFGSGTRLTVV.

The chain carries TRBV30 and TRBJ1-2; D is unclear. V gave up 5 bases and J gave up 7 bases, with 11 bases separating them. Germline lookup yields CDR1 GTSNPN and CDR2 SVGIG (reference sequence). This CDR3 region has 11 residues. The CDR3 region has the DNA TGTGCCTGGTCGGGGAATCTTGGCTACACCTTC. This sequence encodes CAWSGNLGYTF.

As concerns this clone: In the same sample, other DNA sequences code for this CDR3. The rearrangement uses TRBV7-2 and TRBJ2-7; D remains unclear. This CDR3 has 13 residues. CDR1 and CDR2 from the germline V gene are SGHTA and FQGNSA. Trimming cost V 1 base and J 4 bases, with 8 bases left between them. CDR3 in amino acids: CASSLGSQYEQYF. The CDR3 DNA follows: TGTGCCAGCAGCTTAGGGTCCCAGTACGAGCAGTACTTC.

In the case of this clone: One end of the junction varies from germline; a read error may be responsible. This chain links TRBV5-1 with TRBJ2-4, with D hard to call. CDR3 length equals 15 residues. The germline V gene encodes CDR1 SGHRS and CDR2 YFSETQ. The CDR3 DNA follows: TGCGCCAGCAGTTTGGGAATTCTAGCCAAAAACATTCAGTACTTC. This gives the protein CASSLGILAKNIQYF.

The chain links TRBV4-3 to TRBJ2-7, with D unresolved. CDR1 and CDR2 from the germline V gene are LGHNA and YSLEER. Trimming removed 1 base from V and 0 bases from J, with 7 bases in between. The CDR3 contains 14 residues. CDR3 DNA: TGCGCCAGCAGCCAAGGGTATCTCTCCTACGAGCAGTACTTC. It specifies CASSQGYLSYEQYF.